A single sample is the source of the 12 T cell receptor beta chains below, sequenced in a study of blood T cells in healthy people across ages. The authors ran a second PCR of roughly 7 to 11 cycles using a sample-barcoded 5' primer and a J-beta primer mix. MiXCR, run by TCRdb on the 5' RACE reads, gives a single entry per CDR3 protein. The sample consists of around 990,000 distinct CDR3 sequences, approximately 25% of them appearing once. In addition, the sample was reused for a study of T cells of mothers and their children.

The sequenced sample consisted of blood. The receptor set was obtained from a girl aged 2 to 9 in good health.

This clonotype has a handful of counts. This sequence joins TRBV7-2 and TRBJ2-2; no definite D call. The ends were cut back, 1 base at V and 2 bases at J, with 11 bases in the middle. CDR1 is SGHTA and CDR2 is FQGNSA in the germline V gene. This CDR3 is 16 amino acids long. CDR3 DNA sequence: TGTGCCAGCAGCTTAGTAATGGCCCTCAACACCGGGGAGCTGTTTTTT. This translates into CASSLVMALNTGELFF.

This clonotype was found a few times. This chain uses TRBV20-1 with TRBJ1-2, with unresolved D. The CDR3 is made up of 14 amino acids. Germline V gene data show CDR1 as DFQATT and CDR2 as SNEGSKA (reference sequence). This CDR3 reads CSVEEPIAGDGYTF. CDR3 nucleotide sequence: TGCAGCGTTGAAGAACCCATCGCCGGGGATGGCTACACCTTC.

This clonotype came up a few times. The rearrangement joins TRBV19 to TRBJ1-2; D ambiguous. V was shortened by 11 bases and J by 7 bases, with 17 bases between the two germline ends. The CDR3 contains 12 residues. Germline CDR1 LNHDA, CDR2 SQIVND (reference sequence). This CDR3 is CAGTGGKGGYTF. The CDR3 DNA follows: TGTGCCGGTACCGGAGGAAAGGGTGGCTACACCTTC.

This clonotype was counted a few times. The chain joins TRBV7-3 to TRBJ1-6; D possibly corresponds to TRBD1 (6 bases). The V gene lost 0 bases and the J gene lost 7 bases, with 10 bases spanning the gap. The CDR3 has 15 residues. Looked up from germline, CDR1 is SGHTA and CDR2 is FQGTGA. DNA for the CDR3: TGTGCCAGCAGCTTAACGGCAGGGGAAAATTCACCCCTCCACTTT. It is translated as CASSLTAGENSPLHF.

The rearrangement joins TRBV20-1 to TRBJ2-2, with D unresolved. This CDR3 region has 13 residues. From germline, CDR1 is DFQATT and CDR2 SNEGSKA (reference sequence). V was pared by 2 bases and J by 2 bases, with 6 bases between. The CDR3, as DNA: TGCAGTGCTAGAAACTATAACACCGGGGAGCTGTTTTTT. Protein: CSARNYNTGELFF.

A few counts support this clonotype. The rearrangement joins TRBV4-2 to TRBJ1-4; D remains ambiguous. The CDR3 spans 13 residues. Germline V gene lookup returns CDR1 LGHNA and CDR2 YNFKEQ. Trimming stripped 3 bases from V and 4 bases from J, with 6 bases between. CDR3 residues: CASSQAINEKLFF. In DNA, the CDR3 is TGTGCCAGCAGCCAGGCCATTAATGAAAAACTGTTTTTT.

The chain recombines TRBV12-3 or TRBV12-4 with TRBJ1-3; 9 nucleotides agree with TRBD1. V shed 5 bases, J shed 4 bases, and the junction held 6 bases outside the gene matches. The CDR3 totals 15 residues. Here the CDR3 DNA reads TGTGCCAGCAGTCGGGACAGGGTGGAAGGAAACACCATATATTTT. This gives the protein CASSRDRVEGNTIYF.

The sample holds one count of this clonotype. This rearrangement joins TRBV18 to TRBJ1-5, with 7 bases aligning to TRBD1. Germline assignment: CDR1 KGHSH and CDR2 LQKENI. J gave up 5 bases and V 3 bases, and 7 bases lay outside the gene matches. The CDR3 sequence is 15 residues long. The chain's CDR3 is CASSPVQGVDQPQHF. For the CDR3, the DNA is TGTGCCAGCTCACCGGTCCAGGGGGTAGATCAGCCCCAGCATTTT.

The chain carries TRBV5-1 and TRBJ1-1, with D maybe TRBD1 (6 bases). V lost 0 bases, J lost 0 bases, and 15 bases lay in between. Germline values: CDR1 SGHRS, CDR2 YFSETQ. The CDR3 sequence is 17 residues long. This CDR3 is CASSLGDGGHLNTEAFF. The CDR3 DNA is TGCGCCAGCAGCTTGGGGGACGGGGGGCACCTGAACACTGAAGCTTTCTTT.

The chain uses TRBV7-2 and TRBJ2-1; D is possibly TRBD2 (6 bases). Looked up from germline, CDR1 is SGHTA and CDR2 is FQGNSA. This CDR3 comprises 16 residues. V was pared by 1 base and J by 0 bases, with 10 bases between. CDR3 DNA sequence: TGTGCCAGCAGCTTAGGCGGGACGATCTCCTACAATGAGCAGTTCTTC. This codes for CASSLGGTISYNEQFF.

This chain's CDR3 is CASSRLGPQETQYF. The CDR3 DNA reads TGTGCCAGCAGCCGCTTGGGACCCCAAGAGACCCAGTACTTC. The J gene is TRBJ2-5, the V gene TRBV3-1, with D perhaps being TRBD1 or TRBD2 (5 bases each). The ends were cut back, 4 bases at V and 1 base at J, with 10 bases in the middle. The CDR3 length is 14 residues. Germline V CDR1 and CDR2: LGHDT, YNNKEL (reference sequence).

The V gene is TRBV11-3, the J gene TRBJ1-2, with 7 bases identical to TRBD1. The CDR3 loop spans 14 amino acids. Germline-derived CDR1 and CDR2 are SGHNT and YENEEA. After removal of 3 bases from V and 3 bases from J, the junction contained 4 bases not matched to a gene. The CDR3 loop reads CASSLEGQYYGYTF. The CDR3 DNA reads TGTGCCAGCAGCTTGGAGGGACAGTACTATGGCTACACCTTC.